This T cell receptor beta chain was obtained from a study of response to subunit inactivated influenza vaccine. General study findings and limits: Researchers suggested that each seasonal influenza vaccination recruits few new T cells.

The CDR3 is 15 residues long. Germline V gives CDR1 LGHNA, CDR2 YNFKEQ. TCRdb reprocessed the RT-PCR reads with MiXCR, giving one entry per CDR3 protein. The table includes 860,000 or so distinct CDR3 sequences, 20% to 25% detected once. A word on this clonotype: No antigen is known for it. An end of the junction differs from the germline gene, which may be a read error.

The specimen comprised PBMCs from blood, sampled 5 days after vaccination. The chain employs TRBV4-2 and TRBJ2-1; 8 bases match TRBD2. This sequence originates from a man between 45 and 60 years old who received an inactivated influenza vaccine. The CDR3 spells CASSQEAGLENEQFF. CDR3 coding DNA: TGTGCCAGCAGTCAAGAGGCGGGACTAGAAAATGAGCAGTTCTTC.